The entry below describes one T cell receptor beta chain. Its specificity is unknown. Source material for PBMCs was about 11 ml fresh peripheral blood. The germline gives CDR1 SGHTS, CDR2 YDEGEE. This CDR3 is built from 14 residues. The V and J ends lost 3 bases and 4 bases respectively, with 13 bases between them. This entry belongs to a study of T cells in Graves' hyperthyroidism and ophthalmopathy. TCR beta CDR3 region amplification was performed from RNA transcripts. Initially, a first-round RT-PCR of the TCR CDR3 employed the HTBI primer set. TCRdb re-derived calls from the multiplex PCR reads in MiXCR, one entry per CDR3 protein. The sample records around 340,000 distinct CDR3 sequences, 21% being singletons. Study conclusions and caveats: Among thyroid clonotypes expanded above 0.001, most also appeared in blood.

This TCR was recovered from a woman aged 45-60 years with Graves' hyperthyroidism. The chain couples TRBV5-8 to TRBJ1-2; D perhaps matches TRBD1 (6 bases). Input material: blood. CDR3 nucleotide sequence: TGTGCCAGCAGCTCCTCGACAGGCTCCTATGGCTACACCTTC. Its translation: CASSSSTGSYGYTF.